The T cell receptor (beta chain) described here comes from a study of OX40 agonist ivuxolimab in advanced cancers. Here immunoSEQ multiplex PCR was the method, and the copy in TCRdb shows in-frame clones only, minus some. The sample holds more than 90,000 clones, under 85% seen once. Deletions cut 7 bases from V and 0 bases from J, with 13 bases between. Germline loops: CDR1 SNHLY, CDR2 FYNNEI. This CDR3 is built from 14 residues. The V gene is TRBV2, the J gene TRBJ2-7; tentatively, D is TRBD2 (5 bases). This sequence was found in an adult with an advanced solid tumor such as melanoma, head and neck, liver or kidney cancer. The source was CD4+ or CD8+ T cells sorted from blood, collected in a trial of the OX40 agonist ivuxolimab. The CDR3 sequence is CASTHMDSSYEQYF. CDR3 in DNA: TGTGCCAGCACCCACATGGACTCCTCCTACGAGCAGTACTTC. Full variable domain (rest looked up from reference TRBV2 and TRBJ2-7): EPEVTQTPSHQVTQMGQEVILRCVPISNHLYFYWYRQILGQKVEFLVSFYNNEISEKSEIFDDQFSVERPDGSNFTLKIRSTKLEDSAMYFCASTHMDSSYEQYFGPGTRLTVT.